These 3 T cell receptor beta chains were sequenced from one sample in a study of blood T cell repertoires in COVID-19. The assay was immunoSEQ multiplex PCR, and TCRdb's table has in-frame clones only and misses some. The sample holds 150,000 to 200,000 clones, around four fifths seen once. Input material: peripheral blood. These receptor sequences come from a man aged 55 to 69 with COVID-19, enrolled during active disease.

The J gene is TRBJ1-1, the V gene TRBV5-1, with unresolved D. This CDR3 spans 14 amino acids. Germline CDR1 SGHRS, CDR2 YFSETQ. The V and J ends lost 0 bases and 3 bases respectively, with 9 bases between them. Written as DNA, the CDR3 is TGCGCCAGCAGCTTGGGCGACACCTACACTGAAGCTTTCTTT. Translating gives CASSLGDTYTEAFF.

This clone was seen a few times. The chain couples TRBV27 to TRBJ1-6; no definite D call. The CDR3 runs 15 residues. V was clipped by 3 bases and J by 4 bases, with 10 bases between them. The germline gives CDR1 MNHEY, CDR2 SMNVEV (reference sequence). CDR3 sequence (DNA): TGTGCCAGCAGTTTGAGAATTCGGTATAATTCACCCCTCCACTTT. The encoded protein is CASSLRIRYNSPLHF.

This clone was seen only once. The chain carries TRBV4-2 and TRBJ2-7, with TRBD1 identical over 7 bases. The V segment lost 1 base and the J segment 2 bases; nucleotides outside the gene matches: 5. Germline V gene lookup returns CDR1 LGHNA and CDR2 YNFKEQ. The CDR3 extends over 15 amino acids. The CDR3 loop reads CASSQGQTGPYEQYF. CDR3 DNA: TGTGCCAGCAGCCAAGGTCAGACAGGGCCCTACGAGCAGTACTTC.